This record covers a single T cell receptor beta chain. The germline V gene has CDR1 MDHEN and CDR2 SYDVKM. CDR3 length equals 15 residues. V lost 6 bases and J lost 5, with 19 bases in between. The PCR ran on 60 Vbeta and 13 Jbeta primers. Here immunoSEQ multiplex PCR was the method, and the copy in TCRdb shows in-frame clones only, minus some. The sample has more than 35,000 clones, approximately 63% seen once. The entry originates in a study of cytomegalovirus exposure and HLA in healthy donors. The TCR originated in a man aged 35 to 55 in good health and CMV-seronegative. The chain couples TRBV28 to TRBJ1-1; D gene uncertain. Material: PBMCs. CDR3 region: CASSPPVGFGTEAFF. The CDR3 nucleotides read TGTGCCAGCAGCCCGCCGGTAGGATTCGGGACTGAAGCTTTCTTT.